A selection of T cell receptor beta chains follows, all from one sample in a study of blood T cells in healthy people across ages. TCRdb ran MiXCR on the 5' RACE reads and lists one entry per CDR3 protein. The sample holds 730,000 or so distinct CDR3 sequences; roughly two fifths are singletons and the top ten take around a fifth. Specimen: blood. The receptors originated from an older woman in good health. CDR3s include the opening cysteine and the closing phenylalanine or tryptophan. The order of the fields is D gene, clone size, J gene, V gene, CDR3 length, CDR3 DNA, CDR3 protein. D genes are given only for firm matches. Expanded clones are given a class, and other clones once, few, many or no size at all.

>TRBD1|few|TRBJ2-7|TRBV10-3|17
TGTGCCATCAGTGAGTCAGTAGTGGACAGGGATTCCTACGAGCAGTACTTC
CAISESVVDRDSYEQYF
>TRBD2|NA|TRBJ2-7|TRBV20-1|14
TGCAGTGCAGGGGGCGGGAGGGCCAGGTACGAGCAGTACTTC
CSAGGGRARYEQYF
>NA|NA|TRBJ2-7|TRBV11-2|12
TGTGCCAGCACCCGGTTAGGCTACGAGCAGTACTTC
CASTRLGYEQYF
>NA|NA|TRBJ2-7|TRBV20-1|14
TGCAGTGCTGGCCCCCCAGATAACTCCTACGAGCAGTACTTC
CSAGPPDNSYEQYF
>TRBD1|once|TRBJ1-6|TRBV10-3|14
TGTGCCATCAGTGACAACAGGGGGAATTCACCCCCCCACTTT
CAISDNRGNSPPHF
>NA|NA|TRBJ1-1|TRBV25-1|13
TGTGCCAGCAGTTGGACAGTGAACACTGAAGCTTTCTTT
CASSWTVNTEAFF
>TRBD2|NA|TRBJ2-3|TRBV20-1|15
TGCAGTGCCCCCAGGACTAGCGAGAGGACAGATACGCAGTATTTT
CSAPRTSERTDTQYF
>TRBD1|few|TRBJ2-5|TRBV25-1|18
TGTGCCAGCAGTGAACTTCCCGGGACAGGGGGGCGCCCAGAGACCCAGTACTTC
CASSELPGTGGRPETQYF
>TRBD2|many|TRBJ2-4|TRBV29-1|15
TGCAGCGTTGAACTAGCGGGGGGGCAAGGAAACATTCAGTACTTC
CSVELAGGQGNIQYF
>NA|NA|TRBJ2-7|TRBV20-1|15
TGCAGTGCTGGTGGGCAGGGAGCGAGCTCCTACGAGCAGTACTTC
CSAGGQGASSYEQYF
>TRBD1|many|TRBJ2-1|TRBV7-2|15
TGTGCCAGCAGCTCCGGACAGGGCGGAAGCAATGAGCAGTTCTTC
CASSSGQGGSNEQFF
>NA|once|TRBJ2-5|TRBV20-1|12
TGCAGTGCCAAAGCCTTATTGGAGACCCAGTACTTC
CSAKALLETQYF
>NA|few|TRBJ1-1|TRBV4-2|15
TGTGCCAGCAGCCAAGTTCGTGTAGGGAACACTGAAGCTTTCTTT
CASSQVRVGNTEAFF
>NA|NA|TRBJ2-1|TRBV15|13
TGTGCCACCAGTCTAGAGCAGAACAATGAGCAGTTCTTC
CATSLEQNNEQFF
>NA|few|TRBJ1-4|TRBV20-1|14
TGCAGTGCCAAAAGGGGTACAACTAATGAAAAACTGTTTTTT
CSAKRGTTNEKLFF
>TRBD2|NA|TRBJ2-5|TRBV29-1|14
TGCAGCGCCGAGGGACTAGCGGGAATAAATGAGCAGTACTTC
CSAEGLAGINEQYF
>NA|NA|TRBJ1-2|TRBV12-3/TRBV12-4|14
TGTGCCAGCAGTCCTACCGGACTCCCGGGTGGCTACACCTTC
CASSPTGLPGGYTF
>NA|few|TRBJ2-7|TRBV13|14
TGTGCCAGCAGCTTAGGTGGACAGACCAATGAGCAGTACTTC
CASSLGGQTNEQYF
>NA|NA|TRBJ2-1|TRBV28|14
TGTGCCAGCACCCGGACTCTCTCCTACAATGAGCAGTTCTTC
CASTRTLSYNEQFF
>NA|NA|TRBJ1-2|TRBV12-3/TRBV12-4|14
TGTGCCAGCAGTTTAAGGTGGACAGCATATGGCTACACCTTC
CASSLRWTAYGYTF
>NA|NA|TRBJ2-5|TRBV6-6|13
TGTGCCAGCACGGGACTGTCGTTGGGGACCCAGTACTTC
CASTGLSLGTQYF
>NA|NA|TRBJ2-5|TRBV7-2|11
TGTGCCAGCAGCACCGTAGGTGAGCAGTACTTC
CASSTVGEQYF
>TRBD1|few|TRBJ2-3|TRBV11-2|17
TGTGCCAGCGGGGCCGGGACAGGGGCGTTAGGGTCAGATACGCAGTATTTT
CASGAGTGALGSDTQYF
>TRBD2|NA|TRBJ2-7|TRBV14|15
TGTGCCAGCAGCCAAGGGATTAGCGGGCTGTACGAGCAGTACTTC
CASSQGISGLYEQYF
>TRBD2|few|TRBJ2-1|TRBV7-2|18
TGTGCCAGCAGCTTTAAGGCTAGCGGGGGCGGGTTATACAATGAGCAGTTCTTC
CASSFKASGGGLYNEQFF